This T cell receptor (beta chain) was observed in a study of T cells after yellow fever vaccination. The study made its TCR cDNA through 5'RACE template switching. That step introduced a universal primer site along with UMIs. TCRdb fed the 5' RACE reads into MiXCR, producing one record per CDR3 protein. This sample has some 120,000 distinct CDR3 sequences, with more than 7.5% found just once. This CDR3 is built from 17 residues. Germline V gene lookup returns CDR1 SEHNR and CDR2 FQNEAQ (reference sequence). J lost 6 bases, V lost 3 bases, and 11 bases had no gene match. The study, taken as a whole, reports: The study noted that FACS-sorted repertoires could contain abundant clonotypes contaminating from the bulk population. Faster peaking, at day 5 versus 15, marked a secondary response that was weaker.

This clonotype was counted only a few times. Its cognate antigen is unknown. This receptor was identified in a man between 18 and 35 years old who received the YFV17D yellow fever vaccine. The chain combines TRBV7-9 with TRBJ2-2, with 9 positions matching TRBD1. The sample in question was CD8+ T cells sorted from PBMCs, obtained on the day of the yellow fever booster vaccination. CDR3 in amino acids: CASSLNPGQGRPGELFF. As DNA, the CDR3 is TGTGCCAGCAGCTTGAATCCGGGACAGGGACGGCCCGGGGAGCTGTTTTTT.